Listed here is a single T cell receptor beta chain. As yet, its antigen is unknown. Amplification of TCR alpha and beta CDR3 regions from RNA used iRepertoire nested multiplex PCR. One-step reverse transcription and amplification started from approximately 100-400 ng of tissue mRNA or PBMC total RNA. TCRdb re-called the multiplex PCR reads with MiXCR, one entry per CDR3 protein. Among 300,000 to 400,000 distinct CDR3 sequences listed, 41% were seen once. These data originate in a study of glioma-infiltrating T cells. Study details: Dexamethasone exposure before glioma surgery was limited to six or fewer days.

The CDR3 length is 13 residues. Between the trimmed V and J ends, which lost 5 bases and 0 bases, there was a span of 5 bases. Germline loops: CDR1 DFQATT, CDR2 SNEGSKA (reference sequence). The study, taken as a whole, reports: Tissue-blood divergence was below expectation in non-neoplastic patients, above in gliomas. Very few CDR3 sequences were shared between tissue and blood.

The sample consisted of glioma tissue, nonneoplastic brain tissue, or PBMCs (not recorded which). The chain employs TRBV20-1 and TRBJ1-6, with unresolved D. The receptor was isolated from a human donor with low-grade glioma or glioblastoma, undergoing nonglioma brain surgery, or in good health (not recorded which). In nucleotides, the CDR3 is TGCAGTGCTGAAAGCTCCTATAATTCACCCCTCCACTTT. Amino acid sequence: CSAESSYNSPLHF.